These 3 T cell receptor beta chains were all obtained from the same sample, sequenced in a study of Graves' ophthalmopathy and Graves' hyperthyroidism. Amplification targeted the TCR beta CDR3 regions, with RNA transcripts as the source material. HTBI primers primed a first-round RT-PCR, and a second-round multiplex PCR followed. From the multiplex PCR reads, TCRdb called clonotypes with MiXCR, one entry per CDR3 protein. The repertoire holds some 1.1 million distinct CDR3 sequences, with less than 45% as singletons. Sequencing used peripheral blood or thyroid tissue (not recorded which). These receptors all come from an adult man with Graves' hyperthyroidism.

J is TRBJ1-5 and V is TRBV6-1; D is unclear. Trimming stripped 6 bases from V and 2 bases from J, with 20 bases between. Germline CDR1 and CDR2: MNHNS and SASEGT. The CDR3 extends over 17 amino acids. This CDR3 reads CASSGTRGGFRNQPQHF. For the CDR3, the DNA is TGTGCCAGCAGCGGAACGCGGGGAGGGTTTCGCAATCAGCCCCAGCATTTT.

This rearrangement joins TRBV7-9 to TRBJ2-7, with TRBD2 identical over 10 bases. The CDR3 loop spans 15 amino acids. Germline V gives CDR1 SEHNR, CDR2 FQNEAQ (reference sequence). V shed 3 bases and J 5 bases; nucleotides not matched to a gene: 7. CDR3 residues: CASSLEGLAEHEQYF. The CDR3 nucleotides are TGTGCCAGCAGCTTGGAAGGACTAGCGGAACACGAGCAGTACTTC.

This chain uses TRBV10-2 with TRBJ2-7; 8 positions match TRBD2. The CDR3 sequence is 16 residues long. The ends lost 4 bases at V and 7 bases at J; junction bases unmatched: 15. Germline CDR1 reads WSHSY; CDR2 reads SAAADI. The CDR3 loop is CASSAGLAESHGEQYF. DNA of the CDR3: TGCGCCAGCAGTGCCGGACTAGCAGAATCCCATGGGGAGCAGTACTTC.